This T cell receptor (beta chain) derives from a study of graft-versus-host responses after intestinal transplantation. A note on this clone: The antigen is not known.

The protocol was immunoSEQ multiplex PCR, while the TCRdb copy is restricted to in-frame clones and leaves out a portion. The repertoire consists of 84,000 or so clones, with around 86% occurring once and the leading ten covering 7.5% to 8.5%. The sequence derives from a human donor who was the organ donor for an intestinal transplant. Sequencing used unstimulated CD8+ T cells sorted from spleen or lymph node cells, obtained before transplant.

The CDR3 DNA is TGTGCCAGCAGTTCCACAGCCAAAATGGGACTAGCGGGGGTGGGCACAGATACGCAGTATTTT. Amino acid sequence: CASSSTAKMGLAGVGTDTQYF. The V and J genes are TRBV28 and TRBJ2-3, with TRBD2 identical over 14 bases. The V gene end was trimmed by 4 bases and the J gene end by 1 base; junction bases not matched to a gene: 16. CDR1 is MDHEN and CDR2 is SYDVKM in the germline V gene. The CDR3 runs to 21 residues.